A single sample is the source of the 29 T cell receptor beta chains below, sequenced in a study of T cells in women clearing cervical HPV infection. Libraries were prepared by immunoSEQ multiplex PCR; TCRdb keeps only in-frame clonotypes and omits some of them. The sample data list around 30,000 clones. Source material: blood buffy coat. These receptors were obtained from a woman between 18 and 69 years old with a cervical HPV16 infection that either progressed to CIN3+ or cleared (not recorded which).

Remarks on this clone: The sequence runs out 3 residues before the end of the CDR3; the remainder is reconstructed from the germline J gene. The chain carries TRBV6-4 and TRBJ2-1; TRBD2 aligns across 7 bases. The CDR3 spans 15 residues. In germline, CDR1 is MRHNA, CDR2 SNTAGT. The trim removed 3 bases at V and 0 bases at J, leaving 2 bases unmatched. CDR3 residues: CASSDTGGSYNEQFF. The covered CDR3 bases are TGTGCCAGCAGTGATACGGGGGGCTCCTACAATGAG.

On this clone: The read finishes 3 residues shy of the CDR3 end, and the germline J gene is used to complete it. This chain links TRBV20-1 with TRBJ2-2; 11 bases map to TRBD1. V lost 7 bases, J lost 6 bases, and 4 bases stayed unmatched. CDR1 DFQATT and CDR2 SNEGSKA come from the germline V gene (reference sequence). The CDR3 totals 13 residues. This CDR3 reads CSVGQGAAGELFF. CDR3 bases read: TGCAGTGTTGGACAGGGGGCAGCCGGGGAG.

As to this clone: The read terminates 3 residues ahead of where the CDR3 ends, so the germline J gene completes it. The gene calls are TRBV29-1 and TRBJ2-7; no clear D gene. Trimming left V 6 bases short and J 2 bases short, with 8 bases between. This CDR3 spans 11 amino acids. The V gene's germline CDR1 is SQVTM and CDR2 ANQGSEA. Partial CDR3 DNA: TGCAGCGTCAAACAGACCTACGAG. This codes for CSVKQTYE. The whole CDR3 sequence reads CSVKQTYEQYF.

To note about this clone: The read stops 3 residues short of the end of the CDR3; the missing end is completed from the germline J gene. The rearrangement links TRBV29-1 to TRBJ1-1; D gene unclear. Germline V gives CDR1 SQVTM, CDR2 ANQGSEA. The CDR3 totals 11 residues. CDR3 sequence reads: CSVEVRAGAFF. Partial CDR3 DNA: TGCAGCGTTGAAGTCCGCGCGGGG.

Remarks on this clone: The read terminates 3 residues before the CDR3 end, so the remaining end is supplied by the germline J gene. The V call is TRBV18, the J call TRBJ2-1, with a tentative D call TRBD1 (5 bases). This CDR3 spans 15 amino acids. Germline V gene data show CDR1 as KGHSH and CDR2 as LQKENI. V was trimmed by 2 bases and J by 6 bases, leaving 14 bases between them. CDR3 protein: CASSPSRQNVNEQFF. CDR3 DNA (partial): TGTGCCAGCTCACCATCCAGACAGAATGTCAATGAG.

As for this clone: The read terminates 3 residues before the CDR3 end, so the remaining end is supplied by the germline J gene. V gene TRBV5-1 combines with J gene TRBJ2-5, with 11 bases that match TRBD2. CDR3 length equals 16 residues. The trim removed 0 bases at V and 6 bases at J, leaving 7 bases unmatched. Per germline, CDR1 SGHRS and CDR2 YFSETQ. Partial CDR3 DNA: TGCGCCAGCAGCTTGGAGATAGCGGGAGGGCCCCAGACC. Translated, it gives CASSLEIAGGPQT. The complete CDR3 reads CASSLEIAGGPQTQYF.

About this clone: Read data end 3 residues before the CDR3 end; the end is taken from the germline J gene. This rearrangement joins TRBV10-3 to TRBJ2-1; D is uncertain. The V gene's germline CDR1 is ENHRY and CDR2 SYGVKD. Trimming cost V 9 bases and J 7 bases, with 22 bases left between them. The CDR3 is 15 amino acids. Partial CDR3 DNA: TGTGCCATTCAAGATTCCCTAGTGACGTTGAATGAG. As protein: CAIQDSLVTLNE. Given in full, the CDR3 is CAIQDSLVTLNEQFF.

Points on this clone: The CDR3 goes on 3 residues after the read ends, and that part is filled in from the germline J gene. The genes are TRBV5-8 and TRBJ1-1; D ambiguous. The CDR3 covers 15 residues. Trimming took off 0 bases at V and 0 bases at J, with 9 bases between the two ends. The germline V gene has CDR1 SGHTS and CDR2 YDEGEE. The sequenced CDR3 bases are TGTGCCAGCAGCTTGGAGATTTACATGAACACTGAA. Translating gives CASSLEIYMNTE. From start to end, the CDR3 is CASSLEIYMNTEAFF. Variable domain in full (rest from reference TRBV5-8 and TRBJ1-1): EAGVTQSPTHLIKTRGQQATLRCSPISGHTSVYWYQQALGLGLQFLLWYDEGEERNRGNFPPRFSGRQFPNYSSELNVNALELEDSALYLCASSLEIYMNTEAFFGQGTRLTVV.

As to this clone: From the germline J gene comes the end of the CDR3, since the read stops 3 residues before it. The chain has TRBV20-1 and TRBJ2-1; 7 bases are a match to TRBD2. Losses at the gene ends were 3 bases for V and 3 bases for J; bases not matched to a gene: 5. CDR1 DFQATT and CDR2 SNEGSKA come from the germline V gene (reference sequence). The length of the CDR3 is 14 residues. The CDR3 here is CSASRLADYNEQFF. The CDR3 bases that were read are TGCAGTGCTAGTCGGCTAGCGGACTACAATGAG.

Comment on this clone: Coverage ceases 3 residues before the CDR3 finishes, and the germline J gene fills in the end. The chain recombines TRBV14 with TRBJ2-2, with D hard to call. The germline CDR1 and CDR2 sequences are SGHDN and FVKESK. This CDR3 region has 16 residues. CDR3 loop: CASSFNPVGTNEKLFF. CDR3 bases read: TGTGCCAGCAGCTTTAATCCGGTTGGAACTAATGAAAAG.

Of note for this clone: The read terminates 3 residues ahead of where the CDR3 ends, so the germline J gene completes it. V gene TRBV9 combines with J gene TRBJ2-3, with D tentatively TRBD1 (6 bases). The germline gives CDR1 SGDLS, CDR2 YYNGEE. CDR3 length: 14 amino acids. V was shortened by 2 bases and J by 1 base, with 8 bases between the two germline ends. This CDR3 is CASSVDSRTDTQYF. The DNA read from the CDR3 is TGTGCCAGCAGCGTGGACAGCCGCACAGATACG.

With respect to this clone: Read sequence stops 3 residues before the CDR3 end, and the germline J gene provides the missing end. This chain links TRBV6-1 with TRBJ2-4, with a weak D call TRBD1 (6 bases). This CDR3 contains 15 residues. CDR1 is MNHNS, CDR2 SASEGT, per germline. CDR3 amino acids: CASSAAHRAQYGQYF. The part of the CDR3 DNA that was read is TGTGCCAGCAGTGCCGCTCACAGGGCTCAATATGGT.

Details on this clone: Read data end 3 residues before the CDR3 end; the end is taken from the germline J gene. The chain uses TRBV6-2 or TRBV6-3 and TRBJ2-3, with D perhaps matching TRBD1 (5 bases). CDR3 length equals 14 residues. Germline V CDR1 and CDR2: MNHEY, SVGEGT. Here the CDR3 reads CASSYRGANQPQYF. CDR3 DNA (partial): TGTGCCAGCAGTTACCGTGGGGCGAATCAGCCG.

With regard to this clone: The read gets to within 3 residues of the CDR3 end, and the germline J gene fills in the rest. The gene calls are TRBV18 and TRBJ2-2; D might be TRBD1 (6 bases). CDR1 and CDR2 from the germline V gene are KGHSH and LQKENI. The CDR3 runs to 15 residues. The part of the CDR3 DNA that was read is TGTGCCAGCTCACCGAACAGGGACGACAATGAAAAG. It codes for CASSPNRDDNEK. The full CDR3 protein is CASSPNRDDNEKLFF.

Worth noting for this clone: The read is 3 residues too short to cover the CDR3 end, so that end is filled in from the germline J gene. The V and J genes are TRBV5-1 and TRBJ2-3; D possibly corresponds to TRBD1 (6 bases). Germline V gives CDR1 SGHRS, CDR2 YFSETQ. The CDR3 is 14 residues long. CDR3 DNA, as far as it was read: TGCGCCAGCAGCTTTGGACAGAACCAAGAGACG. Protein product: CASSFGQNQET. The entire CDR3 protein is CASSFGQNQETQYF. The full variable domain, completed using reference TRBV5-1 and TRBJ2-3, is KAGVTQTPRYLIKTRGQQVTLSCSPISGHRSVSWYQQTPGQGLQFLFEYFSETQRNKGNFPGRFSGRQFSNSRSEMNVSTLELGDSALYLCASSFGQNQETQYFGPGTRLTVL.

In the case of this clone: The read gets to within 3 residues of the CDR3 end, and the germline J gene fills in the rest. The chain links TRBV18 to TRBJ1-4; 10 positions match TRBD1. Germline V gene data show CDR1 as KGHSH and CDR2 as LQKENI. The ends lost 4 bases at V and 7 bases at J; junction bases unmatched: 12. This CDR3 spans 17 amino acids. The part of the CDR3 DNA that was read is TGTGCCAGCTCACTCCCTTCGGACAGGGGGGTTGGTGAAAAA. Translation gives CASSLPSDRGVGEK. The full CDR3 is CASSLPSDRGVGEKLFF.

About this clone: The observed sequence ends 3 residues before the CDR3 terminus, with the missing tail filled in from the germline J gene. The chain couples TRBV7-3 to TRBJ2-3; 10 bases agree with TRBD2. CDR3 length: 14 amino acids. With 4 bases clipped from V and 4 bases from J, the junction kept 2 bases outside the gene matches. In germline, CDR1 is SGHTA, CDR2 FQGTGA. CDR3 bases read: TGTGCCAGCAGCTACAGCGGGGGGGCAGATACG. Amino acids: CASSYSGGADT. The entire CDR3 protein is CASSYSGGADTQYF. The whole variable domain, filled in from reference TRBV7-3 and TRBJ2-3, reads GAGVSQTPSNKVTEKGKYVELRCDPISGHTALYWYRQSLGQGPEFLIYFQGTGAADDSGLPNDRFFAVRPEGSVSTLKIQRTERGDSAVYLCASSYSGGADTQYFGPGTRLTVL.

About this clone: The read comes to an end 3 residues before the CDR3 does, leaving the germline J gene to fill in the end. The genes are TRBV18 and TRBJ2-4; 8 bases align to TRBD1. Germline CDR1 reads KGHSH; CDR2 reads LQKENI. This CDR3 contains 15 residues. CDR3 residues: CASSLDRVVVYGQYF. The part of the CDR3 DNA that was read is TGTGCCAGCTCACTGGACAGGGTGGTTGTCTACGGT.

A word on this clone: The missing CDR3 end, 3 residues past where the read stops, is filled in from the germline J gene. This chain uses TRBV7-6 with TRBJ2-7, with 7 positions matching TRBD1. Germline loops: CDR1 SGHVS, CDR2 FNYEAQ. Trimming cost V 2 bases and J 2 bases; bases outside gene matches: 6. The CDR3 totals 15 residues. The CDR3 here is CASSLQGGLPYEQYF. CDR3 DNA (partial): TGTGCCAGCAGCTTACAAGGGGGCCTCCCCTACGAG.

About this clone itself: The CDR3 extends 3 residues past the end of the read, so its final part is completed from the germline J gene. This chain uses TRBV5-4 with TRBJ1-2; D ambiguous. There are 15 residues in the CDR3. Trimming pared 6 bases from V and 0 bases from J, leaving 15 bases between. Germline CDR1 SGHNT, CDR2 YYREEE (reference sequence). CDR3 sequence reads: CASTQGTAANYGYTF. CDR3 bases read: TGTGCCAGCACCCAAGGAACAGCAGCTAACTATGGC.

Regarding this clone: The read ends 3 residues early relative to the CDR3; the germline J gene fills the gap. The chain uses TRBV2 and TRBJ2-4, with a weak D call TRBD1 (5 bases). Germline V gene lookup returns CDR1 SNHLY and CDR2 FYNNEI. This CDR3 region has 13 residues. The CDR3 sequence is CASSERGNYGQYF. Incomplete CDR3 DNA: TGTGCCAGCAGTGAAAGGGGTAACTATGGT.

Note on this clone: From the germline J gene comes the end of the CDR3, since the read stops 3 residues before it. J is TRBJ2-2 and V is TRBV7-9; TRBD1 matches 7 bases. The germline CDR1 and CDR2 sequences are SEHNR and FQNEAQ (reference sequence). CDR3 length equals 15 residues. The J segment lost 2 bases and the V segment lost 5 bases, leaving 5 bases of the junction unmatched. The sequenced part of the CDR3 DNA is TGTGCCAGCAGCAGGGACAGACTCAACACCGGGGAG. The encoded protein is CASSRDRLNTGE. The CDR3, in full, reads CASSRDRLNTGELFF.

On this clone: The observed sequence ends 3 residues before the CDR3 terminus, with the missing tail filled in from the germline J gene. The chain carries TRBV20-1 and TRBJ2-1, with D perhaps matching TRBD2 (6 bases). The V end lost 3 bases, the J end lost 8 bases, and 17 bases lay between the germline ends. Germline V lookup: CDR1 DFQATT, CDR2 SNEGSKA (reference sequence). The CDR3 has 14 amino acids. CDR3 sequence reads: CSARDGGQGDEQFF. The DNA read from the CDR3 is TGCAGTGCTAGGGACGGGGGTCAAGGCGATGAG.

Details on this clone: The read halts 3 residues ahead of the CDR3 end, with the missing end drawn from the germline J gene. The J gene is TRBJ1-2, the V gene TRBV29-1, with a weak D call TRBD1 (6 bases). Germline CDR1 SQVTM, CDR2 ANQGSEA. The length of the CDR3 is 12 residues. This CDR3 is CSVEHRDRDYTF. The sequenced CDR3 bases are TGCAGCGTTGAACACAGGGATAGGGAC. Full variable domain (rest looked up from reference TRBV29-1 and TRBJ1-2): SAVISQKPSRDICQRGTSLTIQCQVDSQVTMMFWYRQQPGQSLTLIATANQGSEATYESGFVIDKFPISRPNLTFSTLTVSNMSPEDSSIYLCSVEHRDRDYTFGSGTRLTVV.

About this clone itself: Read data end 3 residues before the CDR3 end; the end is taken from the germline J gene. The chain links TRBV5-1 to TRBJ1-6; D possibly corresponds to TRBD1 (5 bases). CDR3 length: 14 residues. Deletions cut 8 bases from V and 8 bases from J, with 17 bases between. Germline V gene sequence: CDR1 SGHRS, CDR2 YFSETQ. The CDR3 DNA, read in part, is TGCGCCAGTAGACCAGACAGCCAGTATTCACCC. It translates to CASRPDSQYSP. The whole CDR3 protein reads CASRPDSQYSPLHF.

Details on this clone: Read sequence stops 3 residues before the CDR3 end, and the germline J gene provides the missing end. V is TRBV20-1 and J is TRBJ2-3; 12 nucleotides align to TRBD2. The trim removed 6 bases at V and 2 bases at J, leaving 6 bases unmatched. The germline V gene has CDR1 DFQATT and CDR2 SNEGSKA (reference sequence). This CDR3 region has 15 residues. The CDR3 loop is CSASWTSGTTDTQYF. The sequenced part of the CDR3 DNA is TGCAGTGCAAGCTGGACTAGCGGGACCACAGATACG.

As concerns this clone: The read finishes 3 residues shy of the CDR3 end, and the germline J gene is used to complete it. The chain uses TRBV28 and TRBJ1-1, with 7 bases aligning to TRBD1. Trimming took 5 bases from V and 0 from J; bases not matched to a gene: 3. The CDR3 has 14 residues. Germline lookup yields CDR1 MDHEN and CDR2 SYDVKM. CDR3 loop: CASSPGGLNTEAFF. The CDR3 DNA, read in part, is TGTGCCAGCAGTCCAGGGGGACTGAACACTGAA.

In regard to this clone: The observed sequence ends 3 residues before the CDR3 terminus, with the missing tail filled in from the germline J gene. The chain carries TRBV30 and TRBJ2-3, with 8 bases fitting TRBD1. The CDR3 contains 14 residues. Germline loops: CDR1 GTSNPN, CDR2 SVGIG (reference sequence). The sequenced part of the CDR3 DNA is TGTGCCTGGACTACGGGCGGGACAGGAGAGACG. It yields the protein CAWTTGGTGET. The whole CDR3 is CAWTTGGTGETQYF.

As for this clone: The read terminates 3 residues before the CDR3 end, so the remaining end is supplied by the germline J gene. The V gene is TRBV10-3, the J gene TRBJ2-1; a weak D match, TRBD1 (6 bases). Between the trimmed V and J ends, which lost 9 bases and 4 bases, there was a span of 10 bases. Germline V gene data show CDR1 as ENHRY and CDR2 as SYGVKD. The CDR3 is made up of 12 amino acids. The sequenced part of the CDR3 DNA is TGTGCCATTCGGACAGATTACAATGAG. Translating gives CAIRTDYNE. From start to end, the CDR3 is CAIRTDYNEQFF.